This record concerns one T cell receptor (beta chain) sequence. This entry comes from a study of blood T cell repertoires in COVID-19. Germline V gene sequence: CDR1 SNHLY, CDR2 FYNNEI. V shed 6 bases and J 1 base; nucleotides not matched to a gene: 8. The CDR3 covers 15 residues. This table comes from immunoSEQ multiplex PCR, and its TCRdb copy is limited to in-frame clones, with some not included. The data show 300,000 to 450,000 clones, about nine tenths seen once. This chain joins TRBV2 and TRBJ1-1, with TRBD1 matching over 7 bases. Input material: PBMCs or T cells enriched from blood (not recorded which). This TCR was recovered from a woman in her thirties who had been exposed to COVID-19. CDR3 residues: CASRENRDRNTEAFF. The CDR3 nucleotides are TGTGCCAGCAGGGAGAATCGGGACAGGAACACTGAAGCTTTCTTT.